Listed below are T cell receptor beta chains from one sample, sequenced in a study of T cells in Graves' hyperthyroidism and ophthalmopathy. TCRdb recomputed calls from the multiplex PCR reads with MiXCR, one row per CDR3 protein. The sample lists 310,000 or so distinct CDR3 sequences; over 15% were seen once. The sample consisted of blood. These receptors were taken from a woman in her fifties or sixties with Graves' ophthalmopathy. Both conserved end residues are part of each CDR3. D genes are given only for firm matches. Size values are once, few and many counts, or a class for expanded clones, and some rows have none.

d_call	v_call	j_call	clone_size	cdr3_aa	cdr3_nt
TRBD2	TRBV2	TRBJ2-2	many	CASSFSGSTGELFF	TGTGCCAGCAGCTTTAGCGGGTCCACCGGGGAGCTGTTTTTT
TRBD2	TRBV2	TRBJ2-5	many	CASLAAYQETQYF	TGTGCCAGTCTAGCGGCCTATCAAGAGACCCAGTACTTC
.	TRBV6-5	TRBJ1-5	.	CASSYPPGSKGQPQHF	TGTGCCAGCAGTTACCCGCCGGGCTCAAAGGGGCAGCCCCAGCATTTT
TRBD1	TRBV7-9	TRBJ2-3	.	CASSLARDRDFTDTQYF	TGTGCCAGCAGCTTAGCCCGGGACAGGGATTTCACAGATACGCAGTATTTT
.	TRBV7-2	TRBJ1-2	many	CASSSNRAGYTF	TGTGCCAGCAGCTCGAACAGGGCTGGCTACACCTTC
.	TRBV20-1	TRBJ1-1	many	CSARDQETMNTEAFF	TGCAGTGCTAGAGATCAGGAGACGATGAACACTGAAGCTTTCTTT
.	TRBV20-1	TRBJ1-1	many	CSATAYEGIRATEAFF	TGCAGTGCTACGGCCTATGAGGGGATAAGGGCCACTGAAGCTTTCTTT
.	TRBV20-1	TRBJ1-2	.	CSALLQEFGYTF	TGCAGTGCTCTTCTTCAGGAGTTTGGCTACACCTTC
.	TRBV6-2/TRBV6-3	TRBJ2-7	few	CASSYRGFYEQYF	TGTGCCAGCAGTTACAGGGGGTTTTACGAGCAGTACTTC
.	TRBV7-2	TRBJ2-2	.	CASSLAVLGSTGELFF	TGTGCCAGCAGCTTAGCGGTACTAGGGAGCACCGGGGAGCTGTTTTTT
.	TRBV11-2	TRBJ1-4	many	CASSSTRKLFF	TGTGCCAGCAGCTCGACCCGAAAACTGTTTTTT
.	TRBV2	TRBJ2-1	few	CASTGLWNNEQFF	TGTGCCAGCACCGGACTATGGAACAATGAGCAGTTCTTC
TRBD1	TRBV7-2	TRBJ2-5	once	CASSSFGTGEVTQYF	TGTGCCAGCAGTTCCTTCGGGACAGGTGAAGTGACCCAGTACTTC
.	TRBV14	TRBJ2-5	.	CASSYKLETQYF	TGTGCCAGCAGCTATAAATTGGAGACCCAGTACTTC
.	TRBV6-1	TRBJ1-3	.	CASSPEAGNTIYF	TGTGCCAGCAGTCCCGAGGCTGGAAACACCATATATTTT
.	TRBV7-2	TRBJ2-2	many	CASSRYGTGELFF	TGTGCCAGCAGCCGCTACGGGACCGGGGAGCTGTTTTTT
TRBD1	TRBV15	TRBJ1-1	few	CATGKGQGSNTEAFF	TGTGCCACCGGAAAAGGACAGGGATCGAACACTGAAGCTTTCTTT
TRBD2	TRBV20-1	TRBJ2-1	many	CSARVGGSGKGNEQFF	TGCAGTGCTAGAGTGGGGGGTAGCGGGAAGGGCAATGAGCAGTTCTTC
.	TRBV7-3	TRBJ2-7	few	CASSLQGLREQYF	TGTGCCAGCAGCTTGCAGGGCCTGAGGGAGCAGTACTTC
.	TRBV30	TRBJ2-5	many	CAWIGGRTQETQYF	TGTGCCTGGATAGGAGGGAGGACTCAAGAGACCCAGTACTTC
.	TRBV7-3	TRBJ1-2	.	CASSLSGDDGYTF	TGTGCCAGCAGCTTATCAGGGGACGATGGCTACACCTTC
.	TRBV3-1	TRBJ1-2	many	CASSRGSYGYTF	TGTGCCAGCAGCCGGGGATCCTATGGCTACACCTTC
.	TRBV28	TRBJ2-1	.	CASSLLHNELFF	TGTGCCAGCAGTTTATTGCACAATGAGCTGTTCTTC
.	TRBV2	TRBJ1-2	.	CASKNGAGRNYGYTF	TGTGCCAGCAAGAACGGGGCAGGGAGGAACTATGGCTACACCTTC
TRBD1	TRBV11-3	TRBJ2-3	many	CASSASDRGLAYF	TGTGCCAGCAGCGCATCCGACAGGGGTTTAGCGTATTTT
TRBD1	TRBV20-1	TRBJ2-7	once	CSARAAPGQGAYEQYF	TGCAGTGCTAGAGCGGCACCGGGACAGGGGGCCTACGAGCAGTACTTC
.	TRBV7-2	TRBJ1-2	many	CASSLVGQDGDGYTF	TGTGCCAGCAGCTTAGTAGGGCAGGACGGGGACGGCTACACCTTC
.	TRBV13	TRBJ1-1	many	CASSFHQDSNTEAFF	TGTGCCAGCAGCTTCCACCAGGACAGTAACACTGAAGCTTTCTTT
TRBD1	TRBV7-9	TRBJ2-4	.	CASSTIDRGKNIQYF	TGTGCCAGCAGCACCATTGACAGGGGCAAGAACATTCAGTACTTC
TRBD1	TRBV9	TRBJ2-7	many	CASSRSGDRVYEQYF	TGTGCCAGCAGCCGGAGCGGGGACAGGGTCTACGAGCAGTACTTC
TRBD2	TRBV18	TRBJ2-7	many	CASSRGGAYEQYF	TGTGCCAGCTCACGCGGGGGGGCCTACGAGCAGTACTTC
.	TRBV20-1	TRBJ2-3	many	CSAGDTQYF	TGCAGTGCCGGAGATACGCAGTATTTT
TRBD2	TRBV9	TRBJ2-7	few	CASSASSGRVYEQYF	TGTGCCAGCAGCGCATCTAGCGGGAGGGTCTACGAGCAGTACTTC
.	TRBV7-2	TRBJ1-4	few	CASSLGGTNEKLFF	TGTGCCAGCTCCCTCGGGGGAACTAATGAAAAACTGTTTTTT
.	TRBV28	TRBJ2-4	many	CASEGTGSKNIQYF	TGTGCCAGCGAAGGAACAGGCTCCAAAAACATTCAGTACTTC
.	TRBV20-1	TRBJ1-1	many	CSARRQPPEAFF	TGCAGTGCTAGACGGCAGCCTCCTGAAGCTTTCTTT
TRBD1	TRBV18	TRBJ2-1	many	CASSPSGTGGRNNEQFF	TGTGCCAGCTCACCATCCGGGACAGGGGGCCGAAACAATGAGCAGTTCTTC
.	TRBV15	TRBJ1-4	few	CATSKGQVDEKLFF	TGTGCCACCAGCAAAGGGCAGGTGGACGAAAAACTGTTTTTT
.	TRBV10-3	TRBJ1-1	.	CAISDLMSPDSATEAFF	TGTGCCATCAGTGACCTGATGAGTCCCGACAGTGCCACTGAAGCTTTCTTT
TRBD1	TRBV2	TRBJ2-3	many	CASRAETGSKSKYF	TGTGCCAGCCGAGCGGAGACAGGGTCTAAGTCTAAGTATTTT
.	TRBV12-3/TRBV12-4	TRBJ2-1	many	CASSRQRAGHNEQFF	TGTGCCAGCAGCCGACAACGAGCGGGCCACAATGAGCAGTTCTTC
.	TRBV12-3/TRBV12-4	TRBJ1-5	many	CASSGQLQPQHF	TGTGCCAGCAGTGGACAGCTCCAGCCCCAGCATTTT
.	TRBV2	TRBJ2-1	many	CASSVGGMAISSYNEQFF	TGTGCCAGCAGTGTGGGGGGCATGGCCATTAGCTCCTACAATGAGCAGTTCTTC
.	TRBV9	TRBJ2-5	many	CASSVGVQETQYF	TGTGCCAGCAGCGTTGGAGTACAAGAGACCCAGTACTTC
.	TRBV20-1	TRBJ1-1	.	CSARTASMNTEAFF	TGCAGTGCTCGTACAGCGTCGATGAACACTGAAGCTTTCTTT
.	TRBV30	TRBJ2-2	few	CAWNTDTGELFF	TGTGCCTGGAACACTGACACCGGGGAGCTGTTTTTT
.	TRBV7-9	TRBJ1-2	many	CASSLDPGSYGYTF	TGTGCCAGCAGCTTAGATCCAGGGAGCTATGGCTACACCTTC
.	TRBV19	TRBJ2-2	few	CASSTPPGRYANTGELFF	TGTGCCAGTAGTACGCCCCCGGGACGGTACGCGAACACCGGGGAGCTGTTTTTT
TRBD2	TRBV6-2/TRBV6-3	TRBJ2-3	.	CASSPRTSGDSDTQYF	TGTGCCAGCAGTCCACGGACTAGCGGGGATTCAGATACGCAGTATTTT
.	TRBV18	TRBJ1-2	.	CASSPGVGVHHGYTF	TGTGCCAGCTCACCAGGGGTTGGGGTTCACCATGGCTACACCTTC
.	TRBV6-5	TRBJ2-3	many	CASSYRGAEDTQYF	TGTGCCAGCAGTTACCGCGGGGCCGAAGATACGCAGTATTTT
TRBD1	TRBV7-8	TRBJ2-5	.	CASRDRGPRETQYF	TGTGCCAGCAGGGACAGGGGGCCTAGAGAGACCCAGTACTTC
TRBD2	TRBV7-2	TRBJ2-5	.	CASSLRQYLAGGTLQETQYF	TGTGCCAGCAGCTTACGGCAGTACCTAGCGGGGGGGACCCTCCAAGAGACCCAGTACTTC